The T cell receptor (beta chain) under discussion was sequenced for a study of Graves' ophthalmopathy and Graves' hyperthyroidism. As for the study in general: At the time of initial diagnosis and before any treatment, peripheral blood was collected.

The study, taken as a whole, reports: For separating ophthalmopathy from stable hyperthyroidism, a 13-signature model gave over 85% sensitivity and 75% to 83% specificity.

Amplified TCR beta CDR3 regions were obtained using RNA transcripts as template. HTBI primers were employed in first-round RT-PCR, then a second-round multiplex PCR followed. TCRdb analysed the multiplex PCR reads with MiXCR anew, one entry per CDR3 protein. The sample shows some 360,000 distinct CDR3 sequences, 15% to 20% of them seen only once. Germline V gene data show CDR1 as DFQATT and CDR2 as SNEGSKA (reference sequence). This CDR3 is 18 amino acids long. Trimming cost V 1 base and J 0 bases; bases outside gene matches: 8. Ophthalmopathy not arising within 18 months of follow-up defined hyperthyroidism as stable. Many counts were recorded for this clonotype. Its cognate antigen is unknown.

Sequencing was performed on peripheral blood. The sequence was collected from an adult woman with stable Graves' hyperthyroidism. J is TRBJ1-5 and V is TRBV20-1; TRBD1 aligns across 11 bases. The CDR3 DNA reads as TGCAGTGCTAGAGGCGGGACAGGGGGGATCTATAGCAATCAGCCCCAGCATTTT. Translating it yields CSARGGTGGIYSNQPQHF.